The clone carrying this TCR beta chain occurred once. The antigen is unknown. Per the germline V gene, CDR1 is SGHRS and CDR2 is YFSETQ. The CDR3 is 14 amino acids. The V gene lost 0 bases and the J gene lost 4 bases, with 8 bases spanning the gap. Data came from immunoSEQ multiplex PCR; TCRdb stores just in-frame clones and leaves some out. Of tens of thousands of clones detected, about 91% appear once; the ten largest clones hold approximately 15%. The entry originates in a study of T cells in localized non-small cell lung cancer. The study's findings and limits: Only one tumor region went through sequencing, so heterogeneity may still be there. There was higher T cell clonality in uninvolved adjacent lung than in tumor, and it was highest there.

The rearrangement links TRBV5-1 to TRBJ2-1; D gene uncertain. Sequencing was performed on peripheral blood, taken before any cancer treatment. The TCR originated in a man aged 40 to 70 with stage I squamous cell lung carcinoma. CDR3 sequence (DNA): TGCGCCAGCAGCTTGGAAGGGCAGTACAATGAGCAGTTCTTC. As protein: CASSLEGQYNEQFF.